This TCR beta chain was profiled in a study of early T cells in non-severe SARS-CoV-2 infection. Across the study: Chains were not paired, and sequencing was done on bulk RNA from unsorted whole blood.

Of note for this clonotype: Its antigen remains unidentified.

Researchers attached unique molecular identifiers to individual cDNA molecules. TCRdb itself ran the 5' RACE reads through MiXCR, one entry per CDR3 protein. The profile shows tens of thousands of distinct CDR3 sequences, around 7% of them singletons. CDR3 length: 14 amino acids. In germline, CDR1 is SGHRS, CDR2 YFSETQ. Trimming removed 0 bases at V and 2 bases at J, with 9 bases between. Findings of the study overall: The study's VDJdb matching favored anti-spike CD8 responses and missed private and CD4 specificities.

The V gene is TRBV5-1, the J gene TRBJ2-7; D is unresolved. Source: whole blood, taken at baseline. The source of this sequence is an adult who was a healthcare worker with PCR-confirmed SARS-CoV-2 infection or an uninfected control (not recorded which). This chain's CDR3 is CASSLDWSTYEQYF. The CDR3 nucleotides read TGCGCCAGCAGCTTGGATTGGAGCACCTACGAGCAGTACTTC.